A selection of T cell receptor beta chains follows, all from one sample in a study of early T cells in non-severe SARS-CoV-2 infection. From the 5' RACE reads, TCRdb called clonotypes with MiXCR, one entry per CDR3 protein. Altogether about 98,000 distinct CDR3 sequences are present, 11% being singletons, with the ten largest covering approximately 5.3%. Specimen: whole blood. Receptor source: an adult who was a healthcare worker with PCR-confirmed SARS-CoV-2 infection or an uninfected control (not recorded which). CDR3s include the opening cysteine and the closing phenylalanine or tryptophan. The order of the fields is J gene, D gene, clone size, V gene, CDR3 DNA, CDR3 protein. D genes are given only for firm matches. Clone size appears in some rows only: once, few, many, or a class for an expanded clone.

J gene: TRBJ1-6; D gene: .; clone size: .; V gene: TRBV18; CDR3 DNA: TGTGCCAGCTCACCAGGGTTTGATAATTCACCCCTCCACTTT; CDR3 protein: CASSPGFDNSPLHF
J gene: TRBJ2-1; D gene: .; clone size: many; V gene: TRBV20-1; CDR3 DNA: TGCAGTGCTAGAGATATTGTGGGGGGTCGGAGCTCCTACAATGAGCAGTTCTTC; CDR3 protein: CSARDIVGGRSSYNEQFF
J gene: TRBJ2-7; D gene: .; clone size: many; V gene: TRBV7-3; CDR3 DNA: TGTGCCAGCAGCCCGGACGCTTCCTACGAGCAGTACTTC; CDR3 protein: CASSPDASYEQYF
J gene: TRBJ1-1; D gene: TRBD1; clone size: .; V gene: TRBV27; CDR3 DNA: TGTGCCAGCAGTTCCCTTACCCGGACAGGGTCGAACACTGAAGCTTTCTTT; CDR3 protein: CASSSLTRTGSNTEAFF
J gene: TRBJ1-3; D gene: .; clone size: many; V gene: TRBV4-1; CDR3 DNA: TGCGCCAGCAGCCAAGCAGGCTCTGGAAACACCATATATTTT; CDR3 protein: CASSQAGSGNTIYF
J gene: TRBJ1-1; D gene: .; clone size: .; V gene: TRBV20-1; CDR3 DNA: TGCAGTGCACAACGGGGCGCAAACCCTCCCGGAGCTTTCTTT; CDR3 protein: CSAQRGANPPGAFF
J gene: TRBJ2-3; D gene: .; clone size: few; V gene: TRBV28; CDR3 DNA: TGTGCCAGCAGTTTACCTCCTCCCACAGATACGCAGTATTTT; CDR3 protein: CASSLPPPTDTQYF
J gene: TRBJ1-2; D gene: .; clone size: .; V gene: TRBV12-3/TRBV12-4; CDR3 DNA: TGTGCCAGCAGGGGGGCCTGGGGGAACTATGGCTACACCTTC; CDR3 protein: CASRGAWGNYGYTF
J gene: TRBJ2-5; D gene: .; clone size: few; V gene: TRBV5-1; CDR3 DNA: TGCGCCAGCAGCCCCGCCGGGGCTAAGGAGACCCAGTACTTC; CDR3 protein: CASSPAGAKETQYF
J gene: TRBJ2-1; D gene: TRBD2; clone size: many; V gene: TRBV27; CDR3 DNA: TGTGCCAGCAGCCGGTCGGGGGGGCGTAATGAGCAGTTCTTC; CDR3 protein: CASSRSGGRNEQFF
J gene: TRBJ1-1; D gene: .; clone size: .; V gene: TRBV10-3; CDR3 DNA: TGTGCCATCAGTGGGACTGACAGCTGGGGCACTGAAGCTTTCTTT; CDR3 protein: CAISGTDSWGTEAFF
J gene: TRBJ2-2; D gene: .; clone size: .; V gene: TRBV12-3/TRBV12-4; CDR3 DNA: TGTGCCAGCAGCCTAGCTGGCCCGTTTCCCGGGGAGCTGTTTTTT; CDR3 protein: CASSLAGPFPGELFF
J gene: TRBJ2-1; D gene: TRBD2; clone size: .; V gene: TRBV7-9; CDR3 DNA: TGTGCCAGCAGCTTTACCAAGCGGGAGGCTAATGAGCAGTTCTTC; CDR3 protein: CASSFTKREANEQFF
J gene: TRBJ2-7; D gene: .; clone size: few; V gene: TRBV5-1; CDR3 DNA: TGCGCCAGCAGCACTCGAGGGGGTGAGAACGAGCAGTACTTC; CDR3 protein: CASSTRGGENEQYF
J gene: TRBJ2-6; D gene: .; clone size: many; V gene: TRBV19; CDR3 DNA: TGTGCCAGTCTCACAGGGACCTCTGGGGCCAACGTCCTGACTTTC; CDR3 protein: CASLTGTSGANVLTF
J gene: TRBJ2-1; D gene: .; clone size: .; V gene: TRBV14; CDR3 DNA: TGTGCCAGCAGCCAAGATCGCGATCGGCAGTTCTTC; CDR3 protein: CASSQDRDRQFF
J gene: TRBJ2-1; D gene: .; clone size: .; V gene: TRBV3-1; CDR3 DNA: TGTGCCAGCAGCCAAGATGCCCGAGAAAAGATTTACAATGAGCAGTTCTTC; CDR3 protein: CASSQDAREKIYNEQFF
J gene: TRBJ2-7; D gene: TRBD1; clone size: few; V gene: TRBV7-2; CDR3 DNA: TGTGCCAGCAGGACAGGGGGACCGTCCTACGAGCAGTACTTC; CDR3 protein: CASRTGGPSYEQYF
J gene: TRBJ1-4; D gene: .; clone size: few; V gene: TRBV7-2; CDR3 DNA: TGTGCCAGCAGACAGGAGGGAAATGAAAAACTGTTTTTT; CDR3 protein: CASRQEGNEKLFF
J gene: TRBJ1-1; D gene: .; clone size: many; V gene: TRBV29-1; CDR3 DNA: TGCAGCGTCAACAAGAACACTGAAGCTTTCTTT; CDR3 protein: CSVNKNTEAFF
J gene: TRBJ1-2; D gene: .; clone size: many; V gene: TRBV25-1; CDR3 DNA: TGTGCCAGCAGTGATTTTAGGGAGAACTATGGCTACACCTTC; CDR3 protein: CASSDFRENYGYTF
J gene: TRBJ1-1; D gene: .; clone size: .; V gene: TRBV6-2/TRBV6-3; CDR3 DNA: TGTGCCAGCAGTTACGGGGCTTTGAACACTGAAGCTTTCTTT; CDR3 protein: CASSYGALNTEAFF
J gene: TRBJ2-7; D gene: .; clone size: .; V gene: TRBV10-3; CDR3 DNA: TGTGCCATCAGTGGGACAGTAAGCTACGAGCAGTACTTC; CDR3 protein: CAISGTVSYEQYF
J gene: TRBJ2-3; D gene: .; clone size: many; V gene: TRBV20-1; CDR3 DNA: TGCAGTGCTAGAGATCCCAGGTCTAGCACAGATACGCAGTATTTT; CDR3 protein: CSARDPRSSTDTQYF
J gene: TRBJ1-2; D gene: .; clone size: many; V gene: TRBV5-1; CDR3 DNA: TGCGCCAGCAGCCCCATACAGTTCTATGGCTACACCTTC; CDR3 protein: CASSPIQFYGYTF
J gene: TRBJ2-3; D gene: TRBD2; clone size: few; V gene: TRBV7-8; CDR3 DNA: TGTGCCAGCAGCCCGGGACTAGCGGGAGCAGATACGCAGTATTTT; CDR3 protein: CASSPGLAGADTQYF
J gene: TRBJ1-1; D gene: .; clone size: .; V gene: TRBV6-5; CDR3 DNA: TGTGCCAGCAGTTACCAGGACAGAGCTTTCTTT; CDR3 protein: CASSYQDRAFF
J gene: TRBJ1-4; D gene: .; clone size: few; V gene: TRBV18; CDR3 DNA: TGTGCCAGCTCACCGTGGACGGAAAATGAAAAACTGTTTTTT; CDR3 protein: CASSPWTENEKLFF
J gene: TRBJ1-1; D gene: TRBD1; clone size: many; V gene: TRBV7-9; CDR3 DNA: TGTGCCAGCAGGAGGACAGGTTCGAACACTGAAGCTTTCTTT; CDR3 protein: CASRRTGSNTEAFF
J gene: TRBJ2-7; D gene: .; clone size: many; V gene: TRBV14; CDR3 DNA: TGTGCCAGCAGCCACTCCTACGAGCAGTACTTC; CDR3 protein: CASSHSYEQYF
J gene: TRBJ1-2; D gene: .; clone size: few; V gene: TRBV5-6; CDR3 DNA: TGTGCCAGCAGCTTGGAGGGCAGGGCGCACACCTTC; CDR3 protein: CASSLEGRAHTF
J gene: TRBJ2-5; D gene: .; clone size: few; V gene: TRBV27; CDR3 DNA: TGTGCCAGCACCACACAGTGGGGGGAAGAGACCCAGTACTTC; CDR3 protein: CASTTQWGEETQYF
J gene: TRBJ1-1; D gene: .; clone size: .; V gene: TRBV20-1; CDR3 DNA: TGCAGTGCTAGCCTGGGGGCAGGGTGGACTGAAGCTTTCTTT; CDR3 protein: CSASLGAGWTEAFF
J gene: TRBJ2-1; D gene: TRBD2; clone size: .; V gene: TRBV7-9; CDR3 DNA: TGTGCCAGCAGCTCCTTACCGGGACTAGCGGGATTTGAGCAGTTCTTC; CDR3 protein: CASSSLPGLAGFEQFF
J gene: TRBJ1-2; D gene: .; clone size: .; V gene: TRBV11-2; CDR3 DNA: TGTGCCAGCAGCTCCACATCGAACTATGGCTACACCTTC; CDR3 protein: CASSSTSNYGYTF